This T cell receptor beta chain was identified in a study of blood T cell repertoires in COVID-19. Whole-study context: COVID-19 samples, acute and convalescent, were from the United States, Italy and Spain. In each case, the material was cDNA or gDNA derived from T cells, B-cell-depleted T cells, or PBMCs.

How the authors handled the data: Nucleated cell number was recorded as an estimate derived from reference gene primer amplification. Profiled with immunoSEQ multiplex PCR; TCRdb holds only in-frame clones, not every one. V, J and clone size derive from that table, while D and trimming were established from the DNA sequence. Among approximately 69,000 clones listed, nearly 80% were seen once. Germline loops: CDR1 MGHDK, CDR2 SYGVNS. This CDR3 region has 16 residues. Trimming at V came to 2 bases and at J to 5 bases, leaving 6 bases not matched to a gene. This chain links TRBV25-1 with TRBJ2-7; TRBD2 matches 13 bases. The sample was peripheral blood. The source of this sequence is a human donor in a cohort sampled during active COVID-19. The CDR3 reads CASSEPGLAGANEQYF. The CDR3 nucleotides are TGTGCCAGCAGTGAACCTGGACTAGCGGGAGCCAACGAGCAGTACTTC.